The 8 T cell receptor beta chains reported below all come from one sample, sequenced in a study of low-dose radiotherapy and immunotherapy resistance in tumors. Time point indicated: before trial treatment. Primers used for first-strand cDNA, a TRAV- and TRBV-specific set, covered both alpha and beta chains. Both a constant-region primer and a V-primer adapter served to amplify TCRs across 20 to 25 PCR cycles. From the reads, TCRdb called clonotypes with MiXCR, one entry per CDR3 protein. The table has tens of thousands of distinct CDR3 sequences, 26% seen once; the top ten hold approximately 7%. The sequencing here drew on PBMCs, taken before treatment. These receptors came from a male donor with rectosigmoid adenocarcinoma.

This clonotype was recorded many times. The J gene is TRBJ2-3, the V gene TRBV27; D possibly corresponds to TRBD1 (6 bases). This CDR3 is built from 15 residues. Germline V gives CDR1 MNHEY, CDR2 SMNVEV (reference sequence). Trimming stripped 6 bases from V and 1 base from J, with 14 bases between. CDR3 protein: CASSPRGSGTDTQYF. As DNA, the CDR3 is TGTGCCAGCAGCCCCAGGGGTTCTGGCACAGATACGCAGTATTTT.

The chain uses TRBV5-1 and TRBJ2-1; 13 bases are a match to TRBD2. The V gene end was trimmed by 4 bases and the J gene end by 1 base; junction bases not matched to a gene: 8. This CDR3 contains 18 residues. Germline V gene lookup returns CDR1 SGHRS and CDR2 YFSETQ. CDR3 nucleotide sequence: TGCGCCAGCAGCATCGGACTAGCGGGAGCGGGGTCCTACAATGAGCAGTTCTTC. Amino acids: CASSIGLAGAGSYNEQFF.

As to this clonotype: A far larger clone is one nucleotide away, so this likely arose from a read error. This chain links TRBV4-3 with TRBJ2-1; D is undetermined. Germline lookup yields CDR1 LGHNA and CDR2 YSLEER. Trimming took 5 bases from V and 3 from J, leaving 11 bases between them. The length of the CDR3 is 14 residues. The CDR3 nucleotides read TGCGCCAGCAGCTTTGGTTCCAACTACAATGAGCAGTTCTTC. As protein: CASSFGSNYNEQFF.

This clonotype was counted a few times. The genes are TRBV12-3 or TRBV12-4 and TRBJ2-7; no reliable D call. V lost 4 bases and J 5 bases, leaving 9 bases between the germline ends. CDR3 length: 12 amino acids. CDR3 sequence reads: CASSYNSHEQYF. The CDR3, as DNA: TGTGCCAGCAGTTATAATAGCCACGAGCAGTACTTC.

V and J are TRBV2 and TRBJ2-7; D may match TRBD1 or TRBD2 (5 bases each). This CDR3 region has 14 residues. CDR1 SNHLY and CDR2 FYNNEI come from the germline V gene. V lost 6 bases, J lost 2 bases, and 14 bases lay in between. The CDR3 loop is CASRDRDVAYEQYF. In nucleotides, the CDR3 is TGTGCCAGCAGGGACCGGGACGTCGCCTACGAGCAGTACTTC. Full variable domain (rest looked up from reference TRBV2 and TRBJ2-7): EPEVTQTPSHQVTQMGQEVILRCVPISNHLYFYWYRQILGQKVEFLVSFYNNEISEKSEIFDDQFSVERPDGSNFTLKIRSTKLEDSAMYFCASRDRDVAYEQYFGPGTRLTVT.

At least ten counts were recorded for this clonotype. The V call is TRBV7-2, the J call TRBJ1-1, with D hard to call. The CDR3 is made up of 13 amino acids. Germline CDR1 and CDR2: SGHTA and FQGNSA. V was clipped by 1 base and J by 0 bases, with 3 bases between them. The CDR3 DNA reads TGTGCCAGCAGCTTAGGAATGAACACTGAAGCTTTCTTT. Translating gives CASSLGMNTEAFF.

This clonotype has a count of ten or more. CDR3 sequence (DNA): TGTGCCAGCAGCTACTACTCCGGACGGCGCACAGATACGCAGTATTTT. This gives the protein CASSYYSGRRTDTQYF. V usage is TRBV7-9 and J usage is TRBJ2-3; D not certain. The germline CDR1 and CDR2 sequences are SEHNR and FQNEAQ (reference sequence). The CDR3 runs 16 residues. Trimming took off 4 bases at V and 1 base at J, with 15 bases between the two ends.

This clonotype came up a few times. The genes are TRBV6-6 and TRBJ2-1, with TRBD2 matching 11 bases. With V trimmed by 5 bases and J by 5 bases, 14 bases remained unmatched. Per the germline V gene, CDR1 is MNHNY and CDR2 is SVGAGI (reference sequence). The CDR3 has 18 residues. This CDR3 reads CASSLNSLAGGPNNEQFF. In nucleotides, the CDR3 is TGTGCCAGCAGTCTCAATTCTTTAGCGGGAGGGCCTAACAATGAGCAGTTCTTC.